A selection of T cell receptor beta chains follows, all from one sample in a study of cytomegalovirus exposure and HLA in healthy donors. Some clones are missing from TCRdb's copy, which holds only in-frame ones; the method was immunoSEQ multiplex PCR. Seen here are around 150,000 clones, 60% to 80% observed once, and the top ten hold about 5.3%. Source material: PBMCs. Receptor source: a woman aged 50 to 65 in good health and CMV-seronegative. Both conserved end residues are part of each CDR3. The D gene is left open where the match is weak. Size values are once, few and many counts, or a class for expanded clones, and some rows have none.

D	J	V	length	size	DNA	CDR3
NA	TRBJ1-1	TRBV13	14	once	TGTGCCAGCAGCTCGGAGACAGTGAACACTGAGGCTTTCTTT	CASSSETVNTEAFF
TRBD2	TRBJ2-1	TRBV7-8	18	NA	TGTGCCAGCAGCTTAGACGGCCTAGCGGATATCTCAGGGAATGAGCAGTTCTTC	CASSLDGLADISGNEQFF
TRBD1	TRBJ2-2	TRBV4-1	15	NA	TGCGCCAGCAGCCAAGTGGACAGGGGGCTAGGGGAGCTGTTTTTT	CASSQVDRGLGELFF
NA	TRBJ1-4	TRBV5-6	17	NA	TGTGCCAGCAGCCAGATATTGGTGCCAGGCACTAATGAAAAACTGTTTTTT	CASSQILVPGTNEKLFF
NA	TRBJ1-2	TRBV6-1	12	NA	TGTGCCATTCAGAAGTTTCCCTATGGCTACACCTTC	CAIQKFPYGYTF
TRBD1	TRBJ1-4	TRBV9	17	NA	TGTGCCAGCAGCACCAGACAGGGGGCGCCTGTATTAGAAAAACTGTTTTTT	CASSTRQGAPVLEKLFF
NA	TRBJ1-3	TRBV5-4	14	NA	TGTGCCAGCAGCTCCAGAAAAACTGGAAACACCATATATTTT	CASSSRKTGNTIYF
TRBD1	TRBJ2-6	TRBV28	18	few	TGTGCCAGCAGGACCCCGCGGGACAGGGTGGGTGGGGCCAACGTCCTGACTTTC	CASRTPRDRVGGANVLTF
TRBD1	TRBJ1-2	TRBV6-1	15	NA	TGTGCCATCCAGGACAGGGGGGAAAGAAACTATGGCTACACCTTC	CAIQDRGERNYGYTF
NA	TRBJ1-4	TRBV11-1	16	NA	TGTGCCAGCAGCGGAAGGGAGGGGAAGCACAATGAAAAACTGTTTTTT	CASSGREGKHNEKLFF
NA	TRBJ1-1	TRBV11-2	13	few	TGTGCCAGCAGCTTGGGGCCTCCCACTGAAGCTTTCTTT	CASSLGPPTEAFF
NA	TRBJ1-1	TRBV7-9	15	NA	TGTGCCAGCAGCTTAGTAGGAGATATGAACACTGAAGCTTTCTTT	CASSLVGDMNTEAFF
NA	TRBJ1-2	TRBV7-9	15	many	TGTGCCAGCAGCACCGGACAGACGAATAACTATGGCTACACCTTC	CASSTGQTNNYGYTF
NA	TRBJ1-3	TRBV7-6	12	NA	TGTGCCATCAGGGGCGACGGAAACACCATATATTTT	CAIRGDGNTIYF
TRBD1	TRBJ1-4	TRBV4-1	15	NA	TGCGCCAGCAGCCAAGAACAGGGACAGGATGAAAAACTGTTTTTT	CASSQEQGQDEKLFF
TRBD1	TRBJ1-2	TRBV2	15	NA	TGTGCCAGCAGGAGGGGGACAGGGGGCAACTATGGCTACACCTTC	CASRRGTGGNYGYTF
TRBD2	TRBJ2-3	TRBV30	14	NA	TGTGCCTGGACCCCTAGCGGGGGGACAGATACGCAGTATTTT	CAWTPSGGTDTQYF
TRBD1	TRBJ2-4	TRBV6-5	15	NA	TGTGCCAGCAGCTGGGACAGGGGAGCCAAAAACATTCAGTACTTC	CASSWDRGAKNIQYF
NA	TRBJ2-2	TRBV6-5	12	NA	TGTGCCAGCAGGACCTCGGGCGGGGAGCTGTTTTTT	CASRTSGGELFF
NA	TRBJ1-1	TRBV19	14	NA	TGTGCCAGTAGTTTCCAGGGTAGGGACACTGAAGCTTTCTTT	CASSFQGRDTEAFF
NA	TRBJ1-3	TRBV5-6	15	NA	TGTGCCAGCAGCCTCGACAGATACTCTGGAAACACCATATATTTT	CASSLDRYSGNTIYF
TRBD1	TRBJ1-1	TRBV28	14	NA	TGTGCCAGCAGGCCAGACAGGGCATATCTTGAAGCTTTCTTT	CASRPDRAYLEAFF
TRBD2	TRBJ2-3	TRBV4-3	15	many	TGCGCCAGCAGCCAAGGGGGGAGGGATGGAGATACGCAGTATTTT	CASSQGGRDGDTQYF
NA	TRBJ1-3	TRBV5-4	15	NA	TGTGCCAGCAGCTTGTCCGGGAACTCTGGAAACACCATATATTTT	CASSLSGNSGNTIYF
NA	TRBJ1-1	TRBV11-3	15	NA	TGTGCCAGCAGCTTAGAGGGGGGTGGTGTCACTGAAGCTTTCTTT	CASSLEGGGVTEAFF
TRBD1	TRBJ1-3	TRBV5-4	18	NA	TGTGCCAGCAGCTTGGGGACAGGGGCGCAGGTTACTGGAAACACCATATATTTT	CASSLGTGAQVTGNTIYF
NA	TRBJ1-1	TRBV27	15	NA	TGTGCCAGCAGTTTATCTCGGGAGGGGGGCGAAAAAGCTTTCTTT	CASSLSREGGEKAFF
TRBD1	TRBJ1-1	TRBV2	13	NA	TGTGCCAGCAGCCGTCGGGACAGGGGTGAAGCTTTCTTT	CASSRRDRGEAFF
NA	TRBJ1-3	TRBV27	13	once	TGTGCCAGCAGCGCCCGCCAGGGAAACACCATATATTTT	CASSARQGNTIYF
TRBD1	TRBJ1-1	TRBV19	18	NA	TGTGCCAGTAGTCCGATAAGGACAGGCCCAGGTGGTAACACTGAAGCTTTCTTT	CASSPIRTGPGGNTEAFF
NA	TRBJ1-4	TRBV21-1	16	NA	TGTGCCAGCAGCACCGAACCGGACAGGGGGCCTGAAAAACTGTTTTTT	CASSTEPDRGPEKLFF
TRBD2	TRBJ2-7	TRBV11-2	18	NA	TGTGCCAGCAGCTCACAGACTAGCGGGGGACCCAGCTCCTACGAGCAGTACTTC	CASSSQTSGGPSSYEQYF
TRBD1	TRBJ1-1	TRBV6-4	14	NA	TGTGCCAGCAGTGACGGAGGGGGCAGGGATGAAGCTTTCTTT	CASSDGGGRDEAFF
NA	TRBJ1-2	TRBV28	16	NA	TGTGCCAGCAGTTCTTGGACAGAGATTTCTAACTATGGCTACACCTTC	CASSSWTEISNYGYTF
NA	TRBJ2-1	TRBV5-6	15	NA	TGTGCCAGCAGCTTTGTCGCGCATGTGCACAATGAGCAGTTCTTC	CASSFVAHVHNEQFF
TRBD2	TRBJ2-5	TRBV7-9	15	NA	TGTGCCAGCAGCTTCCCTAGCGGGGACCAAGAGACCCAGTACTTC	CASSFPSGDQETQYF
NA	TRBJ1-3	TRBV2	13	NA	TGTGCCAGTCAGGACACCTCTGGAAACACCATATATTTT	CASQDTSGNTIYF
NA	TRBJ2-6	TRBV27	19	NA	TGTGCCAGCAGTTTATTAAGGGGGAAGGGCGGTTCTGGGGCCAACGTCCTGACTTTC	CASSLLRGKGGSGANVLTF
NA	TRBJ1-1	TRBV4-1	14	NA	TGCGCCAGCAGCCACTCACAGGGTCTGATTGAAGCTTTCTTT	CASSHSQGLIEAFF
NA	TRBJ2-7	TRBV28	12	NA	TGTGCCAGCAGTATTACAGCCTACGAGCAGTACTTC	CASSITAYEQYF
NA	TRBJ1-5	TRBV7-9	17	NA	TGTGCCAGCAGCCCCGGAGGGGGGGCGCGAGGCAATCAGCCCCAGCATTTT	CASSPGGGARGNQPQHF
NA	TRBJ2-7	TRBV5-6	13	NA	TGTGCCAGCAGCTGGGACTCAAACTACGAGCAGTACTTC	CASSWDSNYEQYF